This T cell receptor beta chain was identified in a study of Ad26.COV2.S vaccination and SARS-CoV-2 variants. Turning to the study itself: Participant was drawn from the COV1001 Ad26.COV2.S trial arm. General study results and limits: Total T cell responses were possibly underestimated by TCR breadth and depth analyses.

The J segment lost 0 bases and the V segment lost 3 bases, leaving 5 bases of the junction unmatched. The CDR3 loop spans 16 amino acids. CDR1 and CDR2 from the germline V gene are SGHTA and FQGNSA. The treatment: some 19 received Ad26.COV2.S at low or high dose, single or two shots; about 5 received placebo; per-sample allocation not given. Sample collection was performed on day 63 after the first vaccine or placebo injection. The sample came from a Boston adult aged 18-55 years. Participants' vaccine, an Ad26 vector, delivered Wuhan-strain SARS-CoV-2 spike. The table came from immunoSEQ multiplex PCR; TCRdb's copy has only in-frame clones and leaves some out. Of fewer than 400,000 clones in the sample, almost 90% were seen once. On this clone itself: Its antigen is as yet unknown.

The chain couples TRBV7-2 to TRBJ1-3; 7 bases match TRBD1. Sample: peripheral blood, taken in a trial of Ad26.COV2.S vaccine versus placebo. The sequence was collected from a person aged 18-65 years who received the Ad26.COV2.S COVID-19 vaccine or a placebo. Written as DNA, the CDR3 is TGTGCCAGCAGCTTCTTGGGACAGATCTCTGGAAACACCATATATTTT. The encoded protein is CASSFLGQISGNTIYF.